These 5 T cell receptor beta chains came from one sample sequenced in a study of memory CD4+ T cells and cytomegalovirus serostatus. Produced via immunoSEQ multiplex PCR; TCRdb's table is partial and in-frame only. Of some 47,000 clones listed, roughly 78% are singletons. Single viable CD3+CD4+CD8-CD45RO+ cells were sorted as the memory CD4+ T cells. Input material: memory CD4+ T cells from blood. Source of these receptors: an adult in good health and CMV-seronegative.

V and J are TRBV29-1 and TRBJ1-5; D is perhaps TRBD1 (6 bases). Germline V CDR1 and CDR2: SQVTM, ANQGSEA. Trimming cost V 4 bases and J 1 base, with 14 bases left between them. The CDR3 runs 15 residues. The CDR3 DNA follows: TGCAGCGTTGGAGACGAGGGGGAAAGCAATCAGCCCCAGCATTTT. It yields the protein CSVGDEGESNQPQHF.

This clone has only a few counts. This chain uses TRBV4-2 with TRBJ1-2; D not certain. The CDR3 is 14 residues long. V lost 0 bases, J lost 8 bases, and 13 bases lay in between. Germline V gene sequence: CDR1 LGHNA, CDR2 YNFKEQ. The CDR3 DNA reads TGTGCCAGCAGCCAAGATCTTGTAGGGCTAGGCTACACCTTC. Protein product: CASSQDLVGLGYTF.

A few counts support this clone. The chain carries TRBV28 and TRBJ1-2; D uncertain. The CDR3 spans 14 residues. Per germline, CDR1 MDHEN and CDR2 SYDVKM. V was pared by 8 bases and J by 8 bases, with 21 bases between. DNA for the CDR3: TGTGCCAGCCTCCTCCCGTCTTCCCGGCGGGGCTACACCTTC. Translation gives CASLLPSSRRGYTF.

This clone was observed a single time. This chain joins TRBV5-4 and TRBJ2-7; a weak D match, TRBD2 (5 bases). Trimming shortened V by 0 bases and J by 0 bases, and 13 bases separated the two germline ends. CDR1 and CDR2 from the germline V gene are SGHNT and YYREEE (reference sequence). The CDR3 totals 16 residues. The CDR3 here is CASSLARGQSSYEQYF. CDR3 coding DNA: TGTGCCAGCAGCTTGGCCCGGGGTCAGAGCTCCTACGAGCAGTACTTC.

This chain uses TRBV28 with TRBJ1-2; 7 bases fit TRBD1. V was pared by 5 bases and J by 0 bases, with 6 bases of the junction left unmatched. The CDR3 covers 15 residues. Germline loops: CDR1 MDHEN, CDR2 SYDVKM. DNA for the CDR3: TGTGCCAGCAGTACGCGACAGGGAGCTAACTATGGCTACACCTTC. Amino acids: CASSTRQGANYGYTF.